Below, 21 T cell receptor beta chains from the same sample are listed, as sequenced in a study of blood T cell repertoires in COVID-19. Clones were read by immunoSEQ multiplex PCR, and TCRdb kept only the in-frame ones, dropping some. The sample records around 300,000 clones, around nine tenths being singletons. The sequenced sample was PBMCs or T cells enriched from blood (not recorded which). Receptors were obtained from a woman in her 40s who had recovered from COVID-19.

The chain joins TRBV7-9 to TRBJ2-1, with D possibly TRBD2 on 5 matching bases. The CDR3 is 15 residues long. V was trimmed by 2 bases and J by 6 bases, leaving 14 bases between them. Per the germline V gene, CDR1 is SEHNR and CDR2 is FQNEAQ (reference sequence). CDR3 sequence (DNA): TGTGCCAGCAGCTTACTAGGACTGCCGGGCAATGAGCAGTTCTTC. Amino acids: CASSLLGLPGNEQFF.

Concerning this clone itself: The junction departs from the called germline gene at one end, perhaps through a read error. The chain links TRBV3-1 (or the pseudogene TRBV3-2) to TRBJ1-1; 10 bases are shared with TRBD1. Germline V gene lookup returns CDR1 LGHDT and CDR2 YNNKEL (reference sequence). The CDR3 extends over 13 amino acids. The CDR3: CASSQLAGQGPKF. CDR3 DNA: TGTGCCAGCAGCCAACTTGCGGGACAGGGGCCGAAATTT.

This clone was detected a few times. The chain employs TRBV7-8 and TRBJ1-1, with D possibly being TRBD1 (6 bases). Germline values: CDR1 SGHVS, CDR2 FQNEAQ. There are 14 residues in the CDR3. Trimming shortened V by 5 bases and J by 5 bases, and 15 bases separated the two germline ends. CDR3 amino acids: CASSLRTASTEAFF. The CDR3 nucleotides read TGTGCCAGCAGCCTTCGGACAGCTTCAACTGAAGCTTTCTTT.

This rearrangement joins TRBV2 to TRBJ2-7; TRBD1 matches 8 bases. The CDR3 sequence is 15 residues long. V dropped 4 bases and J dropped 5; count of bases not matched to a gene: 10. From germline, CDR1 is SNHLY and CDR2 FYNNEI. CDR3 sequence: CASSVIRTGLHEQYF. Here the CDR3 DNA reads TGTGCCAGCAGTGTGATCCGGACAGGGCTACACGAGCAGTACTTC.

This chain links TRBV27 with TRBJ1-5; TRBD1 matches 7 bases. Germline CDR1 and CDR2: MNHEY and SMNVEV (reference sequence). This CDR3 is 15 amino acids long. J gave up 3 bases and V 4 bases, and 6 bases lay outside the gene matches. The CDR3 protein is CASSSRTGPNQPQHF. Written as DNA, the CDR3 is TGTGCCAGCAGTTCCAGGACAGGCCCCAATCAGCCCCAGCATTTT.

The chain carries TRBV3-1 (or the pseudogene TRBV3-2) and TRBJ2-7, with 9 bases matching TRBD2. This CDR3 is 15 amino acids long. Trimming cost V 0 bases and J 7 bases; bases outside gene matches: 7. The germline V gene has CDR1 LGHDT and CDR2 YNNKEL (reference sequence). CDR3 in DNA: TGTGCCAGCAGCCAAGAGTTAGCGGGAGCGCGTGAGCAGTACTTC. The encoded protein is CASSQELAGAREQYF.

V gene TRBV5-1 combines with J gene TRBJ2-5; 9 nucleotides agree with TRBD1. There are 16 residues in the CDR3. Per germline, CDR1 SGHRS and CDR2 YFSETQ. J gave up 4 bases and V 4 bases, and 11 bases lay outside the gene matches. The CDR3 loop is CASSREGTGSRETQYF. In nucleotides, the CDR3 is TGCGCCAGCAGCCGAGAGGGGACAGGGAGTAGAGAGACCCAGTACTTC.

In its sample, this clone was seen once. The DNA of the CDR3 is TGTGCCAGCAGCTTTTCCCCAACTAGCACAGATACGCAGTATTTT. Protein: CASSFSPTSTDTQYF. This chain links TRBV5-6 with TRBJ2-3, with D uncertain. Germline V gene lookup returns CDR1 SGHDT and CDR2 YYEEEE. The length of the CDR3 is 15 residues. V was pared by 2 bases and J by 0 bases, with 10 bases between.

The chain employs TRBV10-1 and TRBJ2-1, with 9 nucleotides matching TRBD2. Germline CDR1 WNHNN, CDR2 SYGVQD (reference sequence). There are 16 residues in the CDR3. V trimming: 6 bases; J trimming: 4 bases; junction bases outside the gene matches: 10. CDR3 region: CASSRNLAGVYNEQFF. The CDR3 DNA sequence: TGCGCCAGCAGCAGGAACTTAGCGGGAGTGTACAATGAGCAGTTCTTC.

Here the CDR3 reads CASSLIPGGRYEQYF. The CDR3 bases are TGTGCCAGCAGCTTAATCCCAGGGGGGCGGTACGAGCAGTACTTC. The chain links TRBV11-2 to TRBJ2-7; tentative D call: TRBD1 (7 bases). Between the trimmed V and J ends, which lost 2 bases and 4 bases, there was a span of 15 bases. Germline CDR1 and CDR2: SGHAT and FQNNGV. The CDR3 totals 15 residues.

The genes are TRBV5-1 and TRBJ2-6, with D unclear. The V gene's germline CDR1 is SGHRS and CDR2 YFSETQ. V was cut by 1 base and J by 0 bases, with 8 bases left in between. The CDR3 length is 16 residues. CDR3 in DNA: TGCGCCAGCAGCTTGTATAGTAGCTCTGGGGCCAACGTCCTGACTTTC. Protein: CASSLYSSSGANVLTF.

The J gene is TRBJ2-7, the V gene TRBV2, with TRBD2 matching 9 bases. This CDR3 contains 15 residues. J was trimmed by 4 bases and V by 2 bases; bases with no gene match: 6. The germline gives CDR1 SNHLY, CDR2 FYNNEI. CDR3 sequence (DNA): TGTGCCAGCAGTGAACGGGCGGGAGGGAGGTACGAGCAGTACTTC. Amino acids: CASSERAGGRYEQYF.

The chain couples TRBV30 to TRBJ2-3; maybe TRBD1 (6 bases). CDR1 and CDR2 from the germline V gene are GTSNPN and SVGIG (reference sequence). Trimming left V 4 bases short and J 2 bases short, with 10 bases between. This CDR3 spans 13 amino acids. In nucleotides, the CDR3 is TGTGCCTGGAACAGGGTACCCACAGATACGCAGTATTTT. This translates into CAWNRVPTDTQYF.

The V call is TRBV5-4, the J call TRBJ2-2, with D maybe TRBD2 (5 bases). CDR1 and CDR2 from the germline V gene are SGHNT and YYREEE (reference sequence). V lost 0 bases, J lost 1 base, and 10 bases lay in between. The CDR3 totals 16 residues. DNA for the CDR3: TGTGCCAGCAGCTTGGCCCACGGGGTGAACACCGGGGAGCTGTTTTTT. It encodes CASSLAHGVNTGELFF.

This chain connects TRBV19 to TRBJ2-1, with 8 positions matching TRBD2. With V trimmed by 7 bases and J by 8 bases, 22 bases remained unmatched. The CDR3 spans 18 residues. Looked up from germline, CDR1 is LNHDA and CDR2 is SQIVND (reference sequence). DNA of the CDR3: TGTGCCAGTACCTCCCCGGGCGCCGGGCCAGCGGGAGTGGATGAGCAGTTCTTC. It translates to CASTSPGAGPAGVDEQFF.

The V gene is TRBV5-8, the J gene TRBJ2-2, with TRBD1 as a possible D gene (6 bases). Germline V gives CDR1 SGHTS, CDR2 YDEGEE. The CDR3 is made up of 15 amino acids. Trimming took off 4 bases at V and 0 bases at J, with 10 bases between the two ends. CDR3 bases: TGTGCCAGCAGCCCGGGACATGCGAACACCGGGGAGCTGTTTTTT. Translated: CASSPGHANTGELFF.

This rearrangement joins TRBV6-2 or TRBV6-3 to TRBJ2-7; 11 bases fit TRBD1. After removal of 6 bases from V and 6 bases from J, the junction contained 10 bases not matched to a gene. Germline V gene lookup returns CDR1 MNHEY and CDR2 SVGEGT. The CDR3 is 15 residues long. The CDR3, as DNA: TGTGCCAGCAGCCATCCCCGGACAGGGGGCCTCGAGCAGTACTTC. Translation: CASSHPRTGGLEQYF.

This rearrangement joins TRBV6-5 to TRBJ2-3, with 11 bases that match TRBD1. Trimming at V came to 2 bases and at J to 4 bases, leaving 5 bases not matched to a gene. The germline V gene encodes CDR1 MNHEY and CDR2 SVGAGI. The CDR3 is 16 residues long. CDR3 sequence reads: CASSYAGQGGADTQYF. The DNA for the CDR3 is TGTGCCAGCAGTTACGCGGGACAGGGGGGCGCAGATACGCAGTATTTT.

CDR3 region: CAISRQGYEQYF. The CDR3 DNA reads as TGTGCCATCAGTAGACAGGGCTACGAGCAGTACTTC. This chain joins TRBV10-3 and TRBJ2-7, with 7 positions matching TRBD1. From germline, CDR1 is ENHRY and CDR2 SYGVKD. V shed 5 bases and J 3 bases; nucleotides not matched to a gene: 1. The CDR3 has 12 residues.

The chain joins TRBV27 to TRBJ1-4; D is perhaps TRBD1 (6 bases). This CDR3 region has 13 residues. V gave up 10 bases and J gave up 7 bases, with 16 bases separating them. Germline values: CDR1 MNHEY, CDR2 SMNVEV (reference sequence). The CDR3 DNA reads TGTGCCACAGGACAGTCCCGAGGTGAAAAACTGTTTTTT. Its protein product is CATGQSRGEKLFF.

This clone was seen only once. This rearrangement joins TRBV28 to TRBJ2-1; TRBD2 agrees at 13 bases. V lost 6 bases and J lost 8; bases outside the gene matches: 10. CDR3 length: 16 amino acids. Germline-derived CDR1 and CDR2 are MDHEN and SYDVKM. For the CDR3, the DNA is TGTGCCAGCAGCCAAACCGGGACTAGCGGGAAGGATGAGCAGTTCTTC. Residues: CASSQTGTSGKDEQFF.